This T cell receptor (beta chain) was observed in a study of blood T cell repertoires in COVID-19. Study-wide background: The origin of the acute and convalescent COVID-19 samples was the United States, Italy and Spain. PBMCs, B-cell-depleted T cells, or T cells were the source of the cDNA or gDNA that made up the material.

Per the study methods: Scientists estimated how many nucleated cells there were by amplifying reference gene primers. Assay used: immunoSEQ multiplex PCR; TCRdb lists only in-frame clones, some missing. V and J calls and clone size are copied from that table; D and trimming were computed from the DNA. This sample has approximately 200,000 clones, with roughly 86% found just once. The CDR3 runs 16 residues. Per the germline V gene, CDR1 is MNHEY and CDR2 is SMNVEV (reference sequence). V shed 7 bases and J 4 bases; nucleotides not matched to a gene: 11. Sequences were obtained from peripheral blood. This TCR was recovered from a young woman with active or convalescent COVID-19. V and J are TRBV27 and TRBJ2-1; TRBD2 agrees at 9 bases. This chain's CDR3 is CASTGTSLAGYNEQFF. As DNA, the CDR3 is TGTGCCAGCACTGGGACTAGCCTCGCCGGGTACAATGAGCAGTTCTTC.